Presented here are 28 T cell receptor beta chains from one specimen sequenced in a study of T-cell memory formation after mild COVID-19. TCRdb redid the calling of the 5' RACE reads with MiXCR, one entry per CDR3 protein. The table records 350,000 to 450,000 distinct CDR3 sequences, approximately 20% of them present only once. Sample: PBMCs or a T cell subset sorted from them (not recorded which). These receptors all come from an adult woman who had mild COVID-19 (a few samples of this study predate the infection). Cell type and time point are not known.

This rearrangement joins TRBV7-9 to TRBJ2-6; D unclear. Trimming left V 2 bases short and J 1 base short, with 18 bases between. The CDR3 is made up of 19 amino acids. CDR1 and CDR2 (germline): SEHNR, FQNEAQ (reference sequence). CDR3 coding DNA: TGTGCCAGCAGCTTATGGGCGATGGGTGGAGTTTCTGGGGCCAACGTCCTGACTTTC. Encoded protein: CASSLWAMGGVSGANVLTF. Together with reference TRBV7-9 and TRBJ2-6, the CDR3 gives the full variable domain: DTGVSQNPRHKITKRGQNVTFRCDPISEHNRLYWYRQTLGQGPEFLTYFQNEAQLEKSRLLSDRFSAERPKGSFSTLEIQRTEQGDSAMYLCASSLWAMGGVSGANVLTFGAGSRLTVL.

The sample holds a few counts of this clonotype. The chain employs TRBV29-1 and TRBJ2-7, with 10 bases aligning to TRBD2. Trimming cost V 4 bases and J 5 bases; bases outside gene matches: 11. CDR1 is SQVTM, CDR2 ANQGSEA, per germline. The CDR3 extends over 15 amino acids. The CDR3 reads CSVGASGSLVDEQYF. CDR3 coding DNA: TGCAGCGTTGGGGCTAGCGGGAGCCTAGTAGACGAGCAGTACTTC.

The chain recombines TRBV24-1 with TRBJ1-1; 10 bases agree with TRBD1. J was trimmed by 3 bases and V by 9 bases; bases with no gene match: 6. The germline CDR1 and CDR2 sequences are KGHDR and SFDVKD. The CDR3 is 14 residues long. CDR3 DNA: TGTGCCACCGGGACAGGGGAGGGGGACACTGAAGCTTTCTTT. This gives the protein CATGTGEGDTEAFF.

This clonotype has only one observation. The V call is TRBV7-9, the J call TRBJ1-2, with 9 bases identical to TRBD1. Germline CDR1 is SEHNR and CDR2 is FQNEAQ (reference sequence). The CDR3 covers 15 residues. Trimming at V came to 10 bases and at J to 3 bases, leaving 12 bases not matched to a gene. The CDR3 spells CANLALGDRDYGYTF. CDR3 bases: TGTGCCAACCTAGCACTCGGGGACAGGGACTATGGCTACACCTTC.

This chain uses TRBV6-1 with TRBJ2-7; D is possibly TRBD2 (5 bases). Germline V gene data show CDR1 as MNHNS and CDR2 as SASEGT. The CDR3 extends over 15 amino acids. The V gene lost 4 bases and the J gene lost 3 bases, with 16 bases spanning the gap. The CDR3, as DNA: TGTGCCAGCAGTGCTGGAAGCGGAGTCCGCTACGAGCAGTACTTC. Its translation is CASSAGSGVRYEQYF.

The CDR3 region has the DNA TGTGCCAGCAGCTCCGGCGGGGGCTACACAGATACGCAGTATTTT. It is translated as CASSSGGGYTDTQYF. This rearrangement joins TRBV7-3 to TRBJ2-3, with D possibly being TRBD2 (7 bases). Trimming removed 4 bases from V and 2 bases from J, with 13 bases in between. Germline lookup yields CDR1 SGHTA and CDR2 FQGTGA. This CDR3 is 15 amino acids long.

This clonotype was found a few times. The gene calls are TRBV18 and TRBJ2-7; D may be TRBD1 (5 bases). The CDR3 spans 16 residues. From germline, CDR1 is KGHSH and CDR2 LQKENI. Trimming removed 3 bases at V and 0 bases at J, with 15 bases between. The CDR3 DNA follows: TGTGCCAGCTCACCTCCCGGCAGGGCGAGCTCCTACGAGCAGTACTTC. It specifies CASSPPGRASSYEQYF.

This clonotype was detected only a few times. V and J are TRBV7-9 and TRBJ2-5, with TRBD2 matching 9 bases. Unmatched junction bases numbered 11, after V lost 1 base and J lost 5 bases. The CDR3 consists of 17 residues. CDR1 and CDR2 (germline): SEHNR, FQNEAQ (reference sequence). In nucleotides, the CDR3 is TGTGCCAGCAGCTTAGGCAGAAATAGCGGGAGCCGGGAGACCCAGTACTTC. Residues: CASSLGRNSGSRETQYF.

Points on this clonotype: The junction shows a germline mismatch at one end, possibly a read error. This rearrangement joins TRBV7-7 to TRBJ2-1; 11 bases agree with TRBD2. This CDR3 is built from 16 residues. CDR1 is SSHAT and CDR2 is FNYEAQ in the germline V gene (reference sequence). CDR3 bases: TGTGCTAGCAGCTTAGGGGGCACTAGCGGGAGCCATGAGCAGTTCTTC. Translated, it gives CASSLGGTSGSHEQFF.

This clonotype was detected only a few times. The V gene is TRBV11-2, the J gene TRBJ2-1; TRBD1 matches 11 bases. The junction had 18 bases not matched to a gene; V was cut back by 5 bases and J by 0 bases. CDR1 and CDR2 (germline): SGHAT, FQNNGV. The CDR3 covers 21 residues. The CDR3 loop is CASSHRIGQGARLSSYNEQFF. CDR3 coding DNA: TGTGCCAGCAGCCACAGAATTGGACAGGGGGCCCGCCTTAGCTCCTACAATGAGCAGTTCTTC.

This clonotype occurred a few times. The chain carries TRBV29-1 and TRBJ2-1, with D possibly being TRBD1 or TRBD2 (6 bases each). Germline assignment: CDR1 SQVTM and CDR2 ANQGSEA. Deletions cut 7 bases from V and 4 bases from J, with 20 bases between. The CDR3 extends over 15 amino acids. The CDR3, as DNA: TGCAGCGGTACGCCGGGGGCTAGCGAGTACAATGAGCAGTTCTTC. The encoded protein is CSGTPGASEYNEQFF.

The table lists this clonotype with a few counts. The chain combines TRBV4-3 with TRBJ2-7; D uncertain. Trimming took 3 bases from V and 4 from J, leaving 16 bases between them. The CDR3 is 15 residues long. The V gene's germline CDR1 is LGHNA and CDR2 YSLEER. CDR3 sequence reads: CASSHDRLLGYEQYF. CDR3 DNA: TGCGCCAGCAGCCATGACCGACTCCTCGGGTACGAGCAGTACTTC.

In its sample, this clonotype was seen a few times. The CDR3 reads CASSPRETPNTEAFF. The CDR3 DNA sequence: TGTGCCAGCTCACCTCGGGAGACCCCGAACACTGAAGCTTTCTTT. The chain combines TRBV18 with TRBJ1-1, with D unresolved. The germline V gene encodes CDR1 KGHSH and CDR2 LQKENI. Between the trimmed V and J ends, which lost 3 bases and 1 base, there was a span of 12 bases. This CDR3 is 15 amino acids long.

The chain links TRBV7-9 to TRBJ2-5; no clear D gene. The length of the CDR3 is 14 residues. Trimming shortened V by 1 base and J by 0 bases, and 6 bases separated the two germline ends. Per the germline V gene, CDR1 is SEHNR and CDR2 is FQNEAQ (reference sequence). CDR3 sequence: CASSLGANQETQYF. DNA of the CDR3: TGTGCCAGCAGCTTAGGGGCAAACCAAGAGACCCAGTACTTC.

This clonotype occurred a few times. This sequence joins TRBV29-1 and TRBJ1-5; possibly TRBD1 for D (5 bases). From germline, CDR1 is SQVTM and CDR2 ANQGSEA. The V gene lost 5 bases and the J gene lost 6 bases, with 17 bases spanning the gap. This CDR3 spans 14 amino acids. The chain's CDR3 is CSVRDGGYGQPQHF. The CDR3, as DNA: TGCAGCGTTAGGGACGGGGGTTACGGTCAGCCCCAGCATTTT.

V usage is TRBV12-3 or TRBV12-4 and J usage is TRBJ2-5; possible D gene TRBD1, 6 bases. V lost 6 bases and J lost 5, with 10 bases in between. The CDR3 length is 12 residues. In DNA form, the CDR3 reads TGTGCCAGCAGCCCAGGGGACGAGACCCAGTACTTC. It is translated as CASSPGDETQYF.

The genes are TRBV5-1 and TRBJ2-5, with D maybe TRBD1 (6 bases). The V gene lost 0 bases and the J gene lost 1 base, with 13 bases spanning the gap. Germline assignment: CDR1 SGHRS and CDR2 YFSETQ. This CDR3 contains 16 residues. The CDR3 protein is CASSLAGDKLQETQYF. The DNA of the CDR3 is TGCGCCAGCAGCTTGGCCGGGGACAAACTCCAAGAGACCCAGTACTTC.

This clonotype was detected only a few times. V is TRBV12-3 or TRBV12-4 and J is TRBJ1-4, with D unclear. V was clipped by 1 base and J by 5 bases, with 11 bases between them. The CDR3 extends over 15 amino acids. CDR3 amino acids: CASSLGLNVNEKLFF. In DNA, the CDR3 is TGTGCCAGCAGTTTAGGCTTGAACGTCAATGAAAAACTGTTTTTT.

This clonotype was picked up a small number of times. The J gene is TRBJ2-7, the V gene TRBV20-1; unclear D gene. Germline lookup yields CDR1 DFQATT and CDR2 SNEGSKA (reference sequence). This CDR3 spans 14 amino acids. V was clipped by 0 bases and J by 2 bases, with 11 bases between them. The DNA for the CDR3 is TGCAGTGCTAGAGATGAAGATAAAACCTACGAGCAGTACTTC. This encodes CSARDEDKTYEQYF.

In its sample, this clonotype was seen a few times. This rearrangement joins TRBV24-1 to TRBJ2-7; possibly TRBD1 or TRBD2 for D (5 bases each). CDR1 and CDR2 from the germline V gene are KGHDR and SFDVKD. The CDR3 is 14 amino acids. The V end lost 0 bases, the J end lost 6 bases, and 11 bases lay between the germline ends. The CDR3 loop reads CATSDLEGSGEQYF. CDR3 nucleotides: TGTGCCACCAGTGATTTGGAGGGGTCTGGCGAGCAGTACTTC.

The chain carries TRBV5-1 and TRBJ2-5; perhaps TRBD2 as D (6 bases). The CDR3 consists of 15 residues. Trimming took 3 bases from V and 0 from J, leaving 12 bases between them. The germline V gene encodes CDR1 SGHRS and CDR2 YFSETQ. CDR3 in amino acids: CASSSNGGYQETQYF. The CDR3 bases are TGCGCCAGCAGCTCGAACGGGGGATACCAAGAGACCCAGTACTTC.

This chain links TRBV5-1 with TRBJ1-2, with 9 positions matching TRBD1. V lost 5 bases, J lost 5 bases, and 10 bases stayed unmatched. Germline V lookup: CDR1 SGHRS, CDR2 YFSETQ. CDR3 size: 15 residues. The CDR3: CASRKTAGTGYGYTF. DNA for the CDR3: TGCGCCAGCAGAAAAACAGCCGGGACAGGGTATGGCTACACCTTC.

The CDR3 sequence: CATSGVGTGENEQYF. The DNA for the CDR3 is TGTGCCACCAGCGGAGTCGGGACAGGGGAGAACGAGCAGTACTTC. J is TRBJ2-7 and V is TRBV24-1, with 10 bases fitting TRBD1. Germline V gene lookup returns CDR1 KGHDR and CDR2 SFDVKD. V lost 7 bases, J lost 5 bases, and 10 bases stayed unmatched. CDR3 length equals 15 residues.

This clonotype appeared a few times. The chain employs TRBV9 and TRBJ2-7, with D maybe TRBD1 (6 bases). Per germline, CDR1 SGDLS and CDR2 YYNGEE. This CDR3 spans 15 amino acids. Trimming took 0 bases from V and 0 from J, leaving 10 bases between them. The CDR3 spells CASSVATGNSYEQYF. CDR3 in DNA: TGTGCCAGCAGCGTAGCTACAGGGAACTCCTACGAGCAGTACTTC. The entire variable domain, with the rest obtained from reference TRBV9 and TRBJ2-7, is as follows: DSGVTQTPKHLITATGQRVTLRCSPRSGDLSVYWYQQSLDQGLQFLIQYYNGEERAKGNILERFSAQQFPDLHSELNLSSLELGDSALYFCASSVATGNSYEQYFGPGTRLTVT.

Points on this clonotype: A much larger clone lies one base from this, so it may be a read error. This sequence joins TRBV6-2 or TRBV6-3 and TRBJ2-5; D is ambiguous. V lost 6 bases, J lost 4 bases, and 18 bases lay in between. The germline CDR1 and CDR2 sequences are MNHEY and SVGEGT. The CDR3 length is 15 residues. CDR3 amino acids: CASSPDFKMTETQYF. CDR3 DNA sequence: TGTGCCAGCAGCCCCGACTTTAAGATGACAGAGACCCAGTACTTC.

This clonotype was observed a handful of times. V is TRBV7-2 and J is TRBJ2-5, with 8 bases lining up with TRBD1. This CDR3 spans 15 amino acids. V shed 4 bases, J shed 1 base, and the junction held 5 bases outside the gene matches. Germline V CDR1 and CDR2: SGHTA, FQGNSA. The CDR3 loop is CASSSSGGGQETQYF. The CDR3 DNA sequence: TGTGCCAGCAGCTCGTCAGGGGGCGGCCAAGAGACCCAGTACTTC.

This clonotype was counted at least ten times. The chain joins TRBV7-2 to TRBJ1-3, with D possibly being TRBD1 (5 bases). The V end was cut by 5 bases, the J end by 0 bases, with 11 bases between. Germline assignment: CDR1 SGHTA and CDR2 FQGNSA. This CDR3 has 15 residues. For the CDR3, the DNA is TGTGCCAGCAGCAGGGACGGAACCTCTGGAAACACCATATATTTT. This gives the protein CASSRDGTSGNTIYF.

The chain couples TRBV5-6 to TRBJ2-3; D is ambiguous. The length of the CDR3 is 12 residues. Germline CDR1 and CDR2: SGHDT and YYEEEE. V was cut by 5 bases and J by 4 bases, with 8 bases left in between. The CDR3 reads CASRLYSDTQYF. The CDR3 bases are TGTGCCAGCAGATTGTATTCAGATACGCAGTATTTT.